This TCR beta chain derives from a study of T cell changes during pregnancy in multiple sclerosis. The germline V gene encodes CDR1 SGHVS and CDR2 FQNEAQ. V lost 4 bases and J 5 bases, leaving 11 bases between the germline ends. The CDR3 consists of 14 residues. Sequenced by immunoSEQ multiplex PCR; TCRdb stores in-frame clones only, minus some. This sample has almost 55,000 clones, with 90% found just once. The clonotype was recovered from a female donor with multiple sclerosis, enrolled in a pregnancy study. Specimen: CD8+ T cells from peripheral blood mononuclear cells, collected before pregnancy. The V call is TRBV7-8, the J call TRBJ2-2; D is possibly TRBD1 (7 bases). The CDR3, as DNA: TGTGCCAGCAGCTCAGGGGGGTGGACCGGGGAGCTGTTTTTT. The encoded protein is CASSSGGWTGELFF.